This T cell receptor beta chain stems from a study of T cells in Graves' hyperthyroidism and ophthalmopathy. TCR beta CDR3 regions were amplified from RNA transcripts. When the TCR CDR3 underwent first-round RT-PCR, the HTBI primer set was used. Each CDR3 protein gets one entry after TCRdb re-called the multiplex PCR reads with MiXCR. The sample lists approximately 48,000 distinct CDR3 sequences, around 48% occurring once. CDR1 and CDR2 from the germline V gene are LGHDT and YNNKEL (reference sequence). The CDR3 loop spans 16 amino acids. In the case of this clonotype: A read error is possible here, since a much larger clone lies one base away.

Sequenced sample: peripheral blood or thyroid tissue (not recorded which). J is TRBJ1-2 and V is TRBV3-1; TRBD1 agrees at 7 bases. The receptor comes from a woman aged 45-59 years with Graves' hyperthyroidism. The chain's CDR3 is CASSQGDRNPNYDYTF. The CDR3, as DNA: TGTGCCAGCAGCCAAGGGGACAGAAACCCAAACTATGACTACACCTTC.